Listed below are T cell receptor beta chains from one sample, sequenced in a study of beta chain features in type 1 diabetes. Only in-frame clones appear in the TCRdb table, and some are missing; sequencing was by immunoSEQ multiplex PCR. The data hold about 240,000 clones, with 25% to 30% observed a single time. Sequences were obtained from central memory CD4+ T cells from blood. Source of these receptors: a man between 25 and 39 years old in good health. The CDR3 runs from the conserved cysteine through the conserved F or W. D genes are given only for firm matches. Size tells how often a clone was seen (once, few, many) or the class of an expanded clone, and some rows leave it out.

cdr3_aa cdr3_nt clone_size v_call d_call j_call
CATSPQWGGDEQFF TGTGCCACCAGCCCGCAATGGGGAGGCGATGAGCAGTTCTTC few TRBV15 . TRBJ2-1
CASSPGQGRQPQHF TGTGCCAGCAGTCCCGGACAGGGCCGACAGCCCCAGCATTTT few TRBV6-5 TRBD1 TRBJ1-5
CASSLENGDWHEQFF TGCGCCAGCAGCTTGGAAAATGGGGATTGGCATGAGCAGTTCTTC . TRBV5-1 . TRBJ2-1
CASSKRESTEAFF TGTGCCAGTAGTAAGAGGGAGAGCACTGAAGCTTTCTTT few TRBV19 . TRBJ1-1
CASSQGLAGSLDTQYF TGTGCCAGCAGTCAGGGGCTAGCGGGGTCGCTAGATACGCAGTATTTT . TRBV2 TRBD2 TRBJ2-3
CASSLIVAGGTDTQYF TGTGCCAGCAGCTTAATTGTAGCAGGCGGCACAGATACGCAGTATTTT . TRBV7-9 . TRBJ2-3
CASSPGPSGYTF TGTGCCAGCAGCCCCGGCCCCAGTGGCTACACCTTC . TRBV7-2 . TRBJ1-2
CSVFSMTNTEAFF TGCAGCGTCTTTAGTATGACGAACACTGAAGCTTTCTTT few TRBV29-1 . TRBJ1-1
CASSLAGTVYGYTF TGTGCCAGCAGCTTGGCGGGGACAGTCTATGGCTACACCTTC few TRBV5-4 TRBD1 TRBJ1-2
CAISEVSYEQYF TGTGCCATCAGTGAGGTTTCCTACGAGCAGTACTTC . TRBV10-3 . TRBJ2-7
CASSSATSGATGELFF TGTGCCAGCAGCTCCGCCACTAGCGGGGCCACCGGGGAGCTGTTTTTT . TRBV7-6 TRBD2 TRBJ2-2
CASSLSEKLFF TGTGCCAGCAGCTTGAGTGAAAAACTGTTTTTT . TRBV7-2 . TRBJ1-4
CASSGVGFNQPQHF TGTGCCAGCAGTGGCGTTGGATTCAATCAGCCCCAGCATTTT few TRBV25-1 . TRBJ1-5
CASSGGPLEQYF TGTGCCAGCTCGGGGGGGCCTCTCGAGCAGTACTTC few TRBV2 TRBD2 TRBJ2-7
CASSLTGTDYNEQFF TGTGCCAGCAGCTTAACCGGGACAGACTACAATGAGCAGTTCTTC . TRBV7-2 TRBD1 TRBJ2-1
CASSWRTSGRASEQYF TGTGCCAGCAGCTGGAGGACTAGCGGGAGAGCCAGCGAGCAGTACTTC . TRBV5-6 TRBD2 TRBJ2-7
CAWADHQGQPQHF TGTGCCTGGGCGGACCATCAGGGACAGCCCCAGCATTTT . TRBV30 . TRBJ1-5
CASSLRGHREGYTF TGTGCCAGCAGTTTAAGGGGGCACAGGGAAGGCTACACCTTC few TRBV27 TRBD1 TRBJ1-2
CAAGLAGESSYNEQFF TGTGCCGCGGGACTAGCGGGAGAGAGCTCCTACAATGAGCAGTTCTTC few TRBV18 TRBD2 TRBJ2-1
CASSLSGGSYNEQFF TGTGCCAGCAGCTTGAGCGGGGGCTCCTACAATGAGCAGTTCTTC . TRBV5-4 TRBD2 TRBJ2-1
CASSLINEQYF TGTGCCAGCAGCTTAATAAACGAGCAGTACTTC few TRBV7-9 . TRBJ2-7
CASSLSLDRAEQYF TGTGCCAGCAGCTTGAGTCTTGACAGGGCCGAGCAGTACTTC . TRBV7-2 TRBD1 TRBJ2-7
CASSLAGGETQYF TGTGCCAGCAGCTTAGCTGGGGGAGAGACCCAGTACTTC few TRBV7-8 . TRBJ2-5
CAWSVEGGTEAFF TGTGCCTGGAGTGTAGAAGGTGGCACTGAAGCTTTCTTT few TRBV30 . TRBJ1-1
CASVLWGRHPYEQYF TGTGCCAGCGTTCTATGGGGGCGCCACCCCTACGAGCAGTACTTC few TRBV2 . TRBJ2-7
CASRLGYGMNTEAFF TGCGCCAGCAGACTGGGGTATGGGATGAACACTGAAGCTTTCTTT few TRBV4-3 . TRBJ1-1
CAWSVRRGSPYGYTF TGTGCCTGGAGTGTACGGAGGGGCTCCCCCTATGGCTACACCTTC few TRBV30 . TRBJ1-2
CASSQHQTETQYF TGTGCCAGCAGCCAACATCAGACGGAGACCCAGTACTTC . TRBV6-6 . TRBJ2-5
CASSSTGASVSTGNTIYF TGTGCCAGCAGCTCGACAGGGGCTTCTGTATCGACGGGAAACACCATATATTTT . TRBV11-2 TRBD1 TRBJ1-3
CASSPTHSNQPQHF TGTGCCAGCAGCCCGACACATAGCAATCAGCCCCAGCATTTT few TRBV7-2 . TRBJ1-5
CASSSVAGCYEQYF TGTGCCAGCAGCTCCGTAGCGGGGTGCTACGAGCAGTACTTC . TRBV11-1 TRBD2 TRBJ2-7
CASRAPSSTDTQYF TGTGCCAGCAGGGCGCCTTCTAGCACAGATACGCAGTATTTT many TRBV6-6 . TRBJ2-3
CATRPVPSGEQYF TGTGCCACCCGACCCGTGCCCTCGGGGGAGCAGTACTTC . TRBV15 . TRBJ2-7
CASLSAEGTEAFF TGTGCCAGTCTTTCGGCCGAGGGGACTGAAGCTTTCTTT many TRBV19 . TRBJ1-1
CASSLVGSNHEQYF TGTGCCAGCAGCTTAGTTGGCAGTAACCACGAGCAGTACTTC many TRBV7-2 . TRBJ2-7
CASSRAGSYNEQFF TGTGCCAGCAGTAGGGCGGGGAGTTACAATGAGCAGTTCTTC . TRBV6-5 . TRBJ2-1
CASSDTSKQGSYGYTF TGTGCCAGCAGTGATACCAGTAAACAGGGTAGCTATGGCTACACCTTC . TRBV25-1 . TRBJ1-2
CASSPGQLTDTQYF TGTGCCAGCAGTCCGGGACAGCTCACAGATACGCAGTATTTT . TRBV2 TRBD1 TRBJ2-3
CSASAGSSSPLHF TGCAGCGCGTCAGCAGGGTCTAGCTCACCCCTCCACTTT . TRBV29-1 . TRBJ1-6
CASSSNSWNEQFF TGCGCCAGCAGCTCTAATAGTTGGAATGAGCAGTTCTTC . TRBV5-1 . TRBJ2-1
CASSLSTGAPGELFF TGCGCCAGCAGCCTTTCGACAGGGGCTCCCGGGGAGCTGTTTTTT few TRBV4-3 TRBD1 TRBJ2-2
CAWSSLASGQPQHF TGTGCCTGGAGTTCCCTGGCAAGTGGGCAGCCCCAGCATTTT . TRBV30 . TRBJ1-5
CASSRDGNSYNEQFF TGCGCCAGCAGCCGGGACGGGAATTCCTACAATGAGCAGTTCTTC few TRBV4-1 . TRBJ2-1
CASSQEDGGLFSPLHF TGTGCCAGCAGCCAAGAGGATGGAGGACTATTTTCACCCCTCCACTTT . TRBV9 . TRBJ1-6
CASSLGDTRTQYF TGTGCCAGCAGCTTGGGGGACACAAGGACCCAGTACTTC few TRBV5-4 . TRBJ2-5
CASSHFRDNTHRDYEQYF TGCGCCAGCAGTCATTTTCGGGACAACACGCACAGAGACTACGAGCAGTACTTC . TRBV23-1 . TRBJ2-7
CASSLATAWRPGYTF TGTGCCAGCAGCTTAGCCACAGCGTGGCGTCCTGGCTACACCTTC . TRBV7-2 . TRBJ1-2